These T cell receptor beta chains were read from a single sample in a study of blood T cell repertoires in COVID-19. Clones were sequenced by immunoSEQ multiplex PCR, and TCRdb holds only the in-frame ones, with some missing. The top ten clones hold around 4.7% of a sample with just under 80,000 clones, more than 80% of them seen once. Sequencing was performed on peripheral blood. The source is a woman in her 70s with acute or convalescent COVID-19. The CDR3 runs from the conserved cysteine through the conserved F or W. D genes are given only for firm matches. Size is omitted from some rows. Given values are once, few, many or a class for expanded clones.

j_call cdr3_length clone_size v_call d_call cdr3_nt cdr3_aa
TRBJ2-7 15 - TRBV4-1 - TGCGCCAGCAGCCAAAGCCCGCGGGGTCCCTACGAGCAGTACTTC CASSQSPRGPYEQYF
TRBJ2-7 15 - TRBV10-1 TRBD1 TGCGCCAGCAGTGTTAGCCGGGACAGCAATTACGAGCAGTACTTC CASSVSRDSNYEQYF
TRBJ2-1 13 - TRBV7-3 - TGTGCCAGCAGCTCGGACAGTTTGAATGAGCAGTTCTTC CASSSDSLNEQFF
TRBJ2-3 17 - TRBV24-1 TRBD2 TGTGCCACCTCCACTCCTAGCGGGGGGGCCGGCACAGATACGCAGTATTTT CATSTPSGGAGTDTQYF
TRBJ1-2 15 - TRBV19 - TGTGCCAGTAGTATTCTGGGGCAGGCCCTAAGGGGCTACACCTTC CASSILGQALRGYTF
TRBJ2-7 12 - TRBV6-1 - TGTGCCAGCAGTGAACCGCGCGGCGAGCAGTACTTC CASSEPRGEQYF
TRBJ1-5 16 - TRBV6-2/TRBV6-3 - TGTGCCAGCAGTTACTCCCACGGGGGTCCGAATCAGCCCCAGCATTTT CASSYSHGGPNQPQHF
TRBJ2-5 14 - TRBV7-9 - TGTGCCAGCAGCTTAGGGGACTGGGGGGAGACCCAGTACTTC CASSLGDWGETQYF
TRBJ2-1 16 - TRBV13 TRBD2 TGTGCCAGCAGCCATAGCGGGGGGGCTAATGTGGATGAGCAGTTCTTC CASSHSGGANVDEQFF
TRBJ2-2 13 - TRBV7-2 - TGTGCCAGCAGCCCGGTGCGATCCGGGGAGCTGTTTTTT CASSPVRSGELFF
TRBJ1-2 13 few TRBV13 TRBD1 TGTGCCAGCAGTCTCGACAGGGGCTATGGCTACACCTTC CASSLDRGYGYTF
TRBJ1-2 14 - TRBV6-2/TRBV6-3 - TGTGCCAGCAGTTCCTACGCGGATGCCTATGGCTACACCTTC CASSSYADAYGYTF
TRBJ2-5 14 - TRBV5-5 TRBD1 TGTGCCAGCAGCTCCCCCAGGGGGCACGAGACCCAGTACTTC CASSSPRGHETQYF
TRBJ2-7 15 - TRBV7-8 TRBD2 TGTGCCAGCAGCTGGGGGGGATTTGGGGTAAGCGAGCAGTACTTC CASSWGGFGVSEQYF
TRBJ1-2 14 few TRBV27 - TGTGCCAGCAGTTTATCGGGGAGCTACTATGGCTACACCTTC CASSLSGSYYGYTF
TRBJ1-4 15 - TRBV6-5 - TGTGCCAGCCGCGGGGGGGGCGCAACTAATGAAAAACTGTTTTTT CASRGGGATNEKLFF
TRBJ1-1 13 - TRBV7-8 TRBD1 TGTGCCAGCAGCCCCGGGACAGGGTTGTTTGCTTTCTTT CASSPGTGLFAFF
TRBJ2-7 14 - TRBV5-5 - TGTGCCAGCAGCTTGGCAATGGAGGGGCGCGAGCAGTACTTC CASSLAMEGREQYF
TRBJ2-7 15 - TRBV13 TRBD1 TGTGCCAGCAGCCCGAAGGGACAGGGGAAATACGAGCAGTACTTC CASSPKGQGKYEQYF
TRBJ1-2 13 few TRBV7-8 - TGTGCCAGCAGCTTAGATGGGGCTGATGGCTACACCTTC CASSLDGADGYTF
TRBJ1-6 13 - TRBV7-9 - TGTGCCAGCAGCCCGGACTGGAATTCACCCCTCCACTTT CASSPDWNSPLHF
TRBJ1-1 15 once TRBV6-6 - TGTGCCAGCAGTGATTTGAGCAACTATAAACTTGAAGCTTTCTTT CASSDLSNYKLEAFF
TRBJ1-2 13 - TRBV29-1 TRBD1 TGCAGCGTCAAACCGGACAGGTCGGATGGCTACACCTTC CSVKPDRSDGYTF
TRBJ1-5 15 - TRBV6-6 TRBD1 TGTGCCAGCAGTTACGGACAGGTTGGAGGTCAGCCCCAGCATTTT CASSYGQVGGQPQHF
TRBJ2-3 12 - TRBV12-3/TRBV12-4 - TGTGCCAGCGGGGGACACACAGATACGCAGTATTTT CASGGHTDTQYF
TRBJ1-4 15 - TRBV6-1 - TGTGCCAGCAGTGAAACATCTTCCCCGGGAAGAAAACTGTTTTTT CASSETSSPGRKLFF
TRBJ1-2 14 medium-sized TRBV5-6 TRBD1 TGTGCCAGCAGCCTTCTGACAGGGTTAACTGGCTACACCTTC CASSLLTGLTGYTF
TRBJ2-5 16 few TRBV14 - TGTGCCAGCAGCCAAGATTATGGACTACCCCTGGAGACCCAGTACTTC CASSQDYGLPLETQYF
TRBJ2-1 15 - TRBV6-5 TRBD2 TGTGCCAGCAATCAACTAGCGGGGCCCTACAATGAGCAGTTCTTC CASNQLAGPYNEQFF
TRBJ2-1 16 - TRBV11-3 - TGTGCCAGCAGCCCGCGGGGCTGGCTCGATGGCAATGAGCAGTTCTTC CASSPRGWLDGNEQFF
TRBJ1-5 15 - TRBV9 - TGTGCCAGCAGCGTAGGGGGGGAGCCGAATCAGCCCCAGCATTTT CASSVGGEPNQPQHF
TRBJ2-5 15 - TRBV19 - TGTGCCAGTAGTATAGGCGGACACCCCCAAGAGACCCAGTACTTC CASSIGGHPQETQYF
TRBJ1-4 15 - TRBV25-1 TRBD1 TGTGCCAGCAGTGAAGTTGGGGACAGGGCGCGAAAACTGTTTTTT CASSEVGDRARKLFF
TRBJ1-1 15 - TRBV6-5 - TGTGCCAGCAGTTCACCAGGGGATAAAAGGGCTGAAGCTTTCTTT CASSSPGDKRAEAFF
TRBJ1-1 14 - TRBV7-2 TRBD1 TGTGCCAGCAGCCCTGGACAGGAGAACACTGAAGCTTTCTTT CASSPGQENTEAFF
TRBJ1-2 15 - TRBV2 - TGTGCCAGCAGATCCGAATTCGGGGTCGCGGCTGGCTACACCTTC CASRSEFGVAAGYTF
TRBJ2-7 15 once TRBV6-5 TRBD1 TGTGCCAGCAGAAACGGGCAGGGGGCGCAGTACGAGCAGTACTTC CASRNGQGAQYEQYF
TRBJ1-2 14 - TRBV6-2/TRBV6-3 - TGTGCCAGCAGTTACTCGGGCAGGTCTTATGGCTACACCTTC CASSYSGRSYGYTF
TRBJ1-4 15 - TRBV19 - TGTGCCAGTAGTACCAGGACAGCGTTGTGGGAAAAACTGTTTTTT CASSTRTALWEKLFF
TRBJ2-1 15 - TRBV5-1 TRBD1 TGCGCCAGCAGCAGGACAGGGGGCGAATACAATGAGCAGTTCTTC CASSRTGGEYNEQFF
TRBJ1-5 17 - TRBV7-2 TRBD1 TGTGCCAGCAGCTTAGGGTCCGTGGACAGGGGGAATCAGCCCCAGCATTTT CASSLGSVDRGNQPQHF
TRBJ1-2 11 - TRBV28 - TGTGCCAGCAGTTCTATGTATGGCTACACCTTC CASSSMYGYTF
TRBJ2-3 14 - TRBV7-3 TRBD2 TGTGCCAGCAGCCCGAGCGGGGGGCAGGGTACGCAGTATTTT CASSPSGGQGTQYF
TRBJ1-4 16 - TRBV7-9 TRBD1 TGTGCCAGCAGCGGGGTAGGACAGGGGCCCCCTGAAAAACTGTTTTTT CASSGVGQGPPEKLFF
TRBJ1-5 14 - TRBV10-3 - TGTGCCAGCCATACAGGTCTGAGCAATCAGCCCCAGCATTTT CASHTGLSNQPQHF
TRBJ2-7 13 - TRBV12-3/TRBV12-4 - TGTGCCAGCAGTCTGACAGTAGCCTACGAGCAGTACTTC CASSLTVAYEQYF
TRBJ2-3 19 - TRBV29-1 TRBD1 TGCAGCGTTAAATTAGACAGGGGCCTCCTCGCTAGAAGCACAGATACGCAGTATTTT CSVKLDRGLLARSTDTQYF
TRBJ2-3 16 - TRBV6-2/TRBV6-3 - TGTGCCAGCAGTTACTGGGGCGTCCCTAGCACAGATACGCAGTATTTT CASSYWGVPSTDTQYF
TRBJ2-3 16 - TRBV4-2 TRBD2 TGTGCCAGCAGCCCCGGCGCGGGGGGAACTCACCATACGCAGTATTTT CASSPGAGGTHHTQYF
TRBJ1-1 14 few TRBV29-1 TRBD1 TGCAGCGTTCATGAACAGGGGGTTAGCACTGAAGCTTTCTTT CSVHEQGVSTEAFF
TRBJ1-6 13 few TRBV29-1 - TGCAGCGTTCGAACGCGTGAGGGATCACCCCTCCACTTT CSVRTREGSPLHF
TRBJ2-7 13 - TRBV19 - TGTGCCAGTAGTATAGATAACTCCTACGAGCAGTACTTC CASSIDNSYEQYF
TRBJ1-3 18 - TRBV3-1/TRBV3-2 TRBD1 TGTGCCAGCAGCCGGGACAGGGGGGTTCCTAATCCCGGAAACACCATATATTTT CASSRDRGVPNPGNTIYF
TRBJ1-2 14 few TRBV2 - TGTGCCAGCAGTGTTTATAGGGGGACGGGCGGCTACACCTTC CASSVYRGTGGYTF
TRBJ2-2 14 - TRBV3-1/TRBV3-2 - TGTGCCAGCAGCCAAGACGGTGTCCTTTGGGAGCTGTTTTTT CASSQDGVLWELFF